This entry concerns a single T cell receptor beta chain. What it binds is not known. Trimming cost V 4 bases and J 6 bases; bases outside gene matches: 7. Germline-derived CDR1 and CDR2 are DFQATT and SNEGSKA (reference sequence). The CDR3 runs to 15 residues. The data derive from a study of T cell repertoires in cytomegalovirus infection. Whole-study results and caveats: CMV-specific TCR beta clonotypes restricted by HLA-C dominated the ex vivo response. Based on cumulative public TCR beta family frequency, carriers of CMV plus the relevant HLA were identified.

MiXCR, run by TCRdb on the reads, gives a single entry per CDR3 protein. The sample lists hundreds of thousands of distinct CDR3 sequences, about a sixth occurring once. V and J are TRBV20-1 and TRBJ1-5; 12 positions match TRBD1. This TCR was recovered from a human donor in good health (CMV status not recorded). Some clones in this sample may be carry-over from other donors' samples. Specimen: PBMCs. The CDR3 DNA reads TGCAGTGCTACTAAGGGACAGGGGGCAATTCAGCCCCAGCATTTT. Amino acids: CSATKGQGAIQPQHF.